This T cell receptor (beta chain) was sequenced for a study of response to subunit inactivated influenza vaccine. Study-wide findings and caveats: T cells newly recruited by each seasonal influenza vaccination are few, the authors suggested.

Concerning this clonotype itself: Its antigen is unidentified.

Trimming cost V 4 bases and J 5 bases, with 15 bases left between them. The CDR3 extends over 14 amino acids. Germline V gene data show CDR1 as SGHRS and CDR2 as YFSETQ. TCRdb recomputed calls from the RT-PCR reads with MiXCR, one row per CDR3 protein. The sample holds some 500,000 distinct CDR3 sequences, about 17% seen once. Here the sequenced sample was CD4+ T cells sorted from PBMCs, taken roughly 24 months after vaccination. The sequence came from a man aged 50 to 69 who received an inactivated influenza vaccine. This chain uses TRBV5-1 with TRBJ2-5; D may be TRBD1 or TRBD2 (5 bases each). The CDR3 nucleotides are TGCGCCAGCAGCGCCGGGACCTCTGGTGAGACCCAGTACTTC. This sequence encodes CASSAGTSGETQYF.